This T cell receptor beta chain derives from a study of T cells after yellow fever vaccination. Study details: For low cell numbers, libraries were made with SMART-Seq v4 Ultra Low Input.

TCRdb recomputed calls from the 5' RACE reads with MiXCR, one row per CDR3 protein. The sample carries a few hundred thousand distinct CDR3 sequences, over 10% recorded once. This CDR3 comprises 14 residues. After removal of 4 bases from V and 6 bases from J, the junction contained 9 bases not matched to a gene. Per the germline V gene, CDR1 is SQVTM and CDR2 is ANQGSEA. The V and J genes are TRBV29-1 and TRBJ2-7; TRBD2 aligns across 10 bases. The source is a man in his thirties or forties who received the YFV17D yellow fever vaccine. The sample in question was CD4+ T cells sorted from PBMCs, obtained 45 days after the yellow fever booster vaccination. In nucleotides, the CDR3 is TGCAGCGTTGGGTCGCTAGCGGGAGTCCGCGAGCAGTACTTC. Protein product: CSVGSLAGVREQYF.